These T cell receptor beta chains were read from a single sample in a study of cytomegalovirus exposure and HLA in healthy donors. Profiled with immunoSEQ multiplex PCR; TCRdb holds only in-frame clones, not every one. Of nearly 200,000 clones detected, 75% to 85% appear once; the ten largest clones hold more than 0.35%. Sample: PBMCs. The receptors here all came from a male donor in good health and CMV-seropositive. Each CDR3 is given with its conserved first and last residue. The D gene is left open where the match is weak. Where a row states a size, it is once, few, many or the class of an expanded clone; other rows omit it.

v_call,clone_size,d_call,j_call,cdr3_nt,cdr3_aa
TRBV10-3,.,.,TRBJ1-2,TGTGCCATCAGTGAGAGTTTGAGTGGCTACACCTTC,CAISESLSGYTF
TRBV4-2,few,.,TRBJ2-7,TGTGCCAGCAGCCCCAGGGCTGTCCCGAGCTCCTACGAGCAGTACTTC,CASSPRAVPSSYEQYF
TRBV21-1,once,.,TRBJ1-5,TGTGCCATCATCCCAATCACCCAGGGGAGAATCAATCAGCCCCAGCATTTT,CAIIPITQGRINQPQHF
TRBV9,.,.,TRBJ2-5,TGTGCCAGCAGCCGCTCGGAGGGTCGGGAGACCCAGTACTTC,CASSRSEGRETQYF
TRBV9,.,.,TRBJ1-5,TGTGCCAGCAGCGTAGAACAGGGATTGGGGCCCCAGCATTTT,CASSVEQGLGPQHF
TRBV5-1,.,.,TRBJ1-5,TGCGCCAGCAGGATGGACAGTTCAAGCAATCAGCCCCAGCATTTT,CASRMDSSSNQPQHF
TRBV6-5,.,TRBD1,TRBJ1-1,TGTGCCAGCAGTTACGGATCGGGGACAGGGAACACTGAAGCTTTCTTT,CASSYGSGTGNTEAFF
TRBV7-9,once,TRBD1,TRBJ1-6,TGTGCCAGCAGCTTAGAGACAGGGGGATCACCCCTCCACTTT,CASSLETGGSPLHF
TRBV15,.,.,TRBJ2-3,TGTGCCACCTCGACGGGGGCAGATACGCAGTATTTT,CATSTGADTQYF
TRBV9,.,.,TRBJ1-1,TGTGCCAGCAGCGTTCTCGAGGTGACTGAAGCTTTCTTT,CASSVLEVTEAFF
TRBV5-4,.,TRBD1,TRBJ2-1,TGTGCCATCTCGGGACAGGGTAATGAGCAGTTCTTC,CAISGQGNEQFF
TRBV11-2,.,TRBD1,TRBJ1-4,TGTGCCAGCAGCGATGCGACGGGACAGGGGCACGACACTAATGAAAAACTGTTTTTT,CASSDATGQGHDTNEKLFF
TRBV9,.,TRBD2,TRBJ2-1,TGTGCCAGCAGCGGAGCGGGGCCTAACATCAATGAGCAGTTCTTC,CASSGAGPNINEQFF
TRBV7-9,.,.,TRBJ1-3,TGTTCCAGCAGCTTAGCTTTCGCGTCTGGAAACACCATATATTTT,CSSSLAFASGNTIYF
TRBV6-4,.,TRBD2,TRBJ2-1,TGTGCCAGCAGCCGAAGACCCGGCGGGAGCTCTTACAATGAGCAGTTCTTC,CASSRRPGGSSYNEQFF
TRBV7-8,.,TRBD2,TRBJ2-5,TGTGCCAGCAGCTCACTAGCGGGAGGGGAGACCCAGTACTTC,CASSSLAGGETQYF
TRBV5-4,.,TRBD1,TRBJ2-4,TGTGCCAGCAGCTTGCAGGGGGCGCCAAACATTCAGTACTTC,CASSLQGAPNIQYF
TRBV7-2,.,.,TRBJ2-7,TGTGCCAGCAGCTTCGATAGTCGGGACTACGAGCAGTACTTC,CASSFDSRDYEQYF
TRBV4-3,.,.,TRBJ1-5,TGCGCCAGCAGCCCACAAATTGTAAGCAATCAGCCCCAGCATTTT,CASSPQIVSNQPQHF
TRBV7-6,.,.,TRBJ2-7,TGTGCCAGCAGCTTACAGGGGACCTCCTACGAGCAGTACTTC,CASSLQGTSYEQYF
TRBV28,.,TRBD1,TRBJ2-3,TGTGCCAGCAGTTCGTGGACAGGGGGCACAGATACGCAGTATTTT,CASSSWTGGTDTQYF
TRBV12-5,.,.,TRBJ1-1,TGTGCTAGTGGTTTCGACAGGAACACTGAAGCTTTCTTT,CASGFDRNTEAFF
TRBV5-6,once,.,TRBJ2-5,TGTGCCAGCAGCGTGGACATTTACCAAGAGACCCAGTACTTC,CASSVDIYQETQYF
TRBV20-1,.,.,TRBJ2-1,TGCAGTGCTAGTTCCAACAATGAGCAGTTCTTC,CSASSNNEQFF
TRBV27,.,.,TRBJ2-4,TGTGCCAGCAGTTTATATGGTCTCAGCGGAAACATTCAGTACTTC,CASSLYGLSGNIQYF
TRBV9,.,TRBD1,TRBJ1-5,TGTGCCAGCAGCCAACAGGGGGCCGGTCAGCCCCAGCATTTT,CASSQQGAGQPQHF